These 5 T cell receptor beta chains share one sample of origin, sequenced in a study of cytomegalovirus exposure and HLA in healthy donors. PCR employed 60 Vbeta and 13 Jbeta primers. Repertoires were generated with immunoSEQ multiplex PCR, while TCRdb's copy carries only in-frame clones and drops some. In all, the sample yields 150,000 to 250,000 clones. Specimen: PBMCs. The receptors shown here come from a boy younger than 18 in good health and CMV-seronegative.

The chain recombines TRBV29-1 with TRBJ2-1, with a possible D match to TRBD1 (5 bases). CDR3 length: 15 amino acids. The V end lost 2 bases, the J end lost 2 bases, and 13 bases lay between the germline ends. Germline assignment: CDR1 SQVTM and CDR2 ANQGSEA. CDR3 region: CSVERPRVAYNEQFF. The CDR3 bases are TGCAGCGTTGAACGTCCCAGGGTAGCCTACAATGAGCAGTTCTTC.

The V call is TRBV30, the J call TRBJ2-7, with D unresolved. The CDR3 spans 10 residues. Germline V gene lookup returns CDR1 GTSNPN and CDR2 SVGIG (reference sequence). V was trimmed by 2 bases and J by 5 bases, leaving 4 bases between them. For the CDR3, the DNA is TGTGCCTGGAGTCGGGACGAGCAGTACTTC. Protein sequence: CAWSRDEQYF. Full variable domain (outside the CDR3, taken from reference TRBV30 and TRBJ2-7): SQTIHQWPATLVQPVGSPLSLECTVEGTSNPNLYWYRQAAGRGLQLLFYSVGIGQISSEVPQNLSASRPQDRQFILSSKKLLLSDSGFYLCAWSRDEQYFGPGTRLTVT.

The chain uses TRBV4-1 and TRBJ1-2, with D perhaps matching TRBD1 (6 bases). V lost 1 base and J 6 bases, leaving 12 bases between the germline ends. Germline CDR1 is MGHRA and CDR2 is YSYEKL. CDR3 length: 14 amino acids. The CDR3 protein is CASSQGNRADGYTF. The CDR3 DNA reads as TGCGCCAGCAGCCAAGGAAACAGGGCAGATGGCTACACCTTC.

The rearrangement uses TRBV2 and TRBJ1-2, with D possibly TRBD1 on 6 matching bases. The CDR3 covers 11 residues. Germline V gene sequence: CDR1 SNHLY, CDR2 FYNNEI. V lost 8 bases and J lost 7, with 11 bases in between. CDR3 in amino acids: CASWGRGGYTF. DNA for the CDR3: TGTGCCAGCTGGGGCAGGGGTGGCTACACCTTC.

V usage is TRBV5-4 and J usage is TRBJ2-5; maybe TRBD2 (5 bases). The CDR3 has 13 residues. CDR1 and CDR2 (germline): SGHNT, YYREEE (reference sequence). Between the trimmed V and J ends, which lost 4 bases and 0 bases, there was a span of 7 bases. The CDR3 reads CASSGADQETQYF. In DNA, the CDR3 is TGTGCCAGCAGCGGAGCGGACCAAGAGACCCAGTACTTC.